The T cell receptor beta chain described here comes from a study of T cells after posttransplantation cyclophosphamide. Profiling relied on immunoSEQ multiplex PCR, and the TCRdb table lists in-frame clones only, not all of them. Here the sample spans some 37,000 clones, approximately 78% being singletons. A marrow graft followed busulfan-fludarabine conditioning, with cyclophosphamide on days +3 and +4. Trimming left V 5 bases short and J 5 bases short, with 7 bases between. This CDR3 has 12 residues. CDR1 and CDR2 (germline): SGHTA, FQGNSA. This clonotype was sampled from a female patient in her 40s who received an allogeneic stem cell transplant from a related donor, was CMV-positive, and had no GVHD. Part of the T cell pool may stem from the graft donor. This chain links TRBV7-2 with TRBJ1-3; D unresolved. The source material was CD4+ T cells sorted from blood, sampled 1,900 to 2,000 days after a stem cell transplant with posttransplant cyclophosphamide. This CDR3 is CASSPVRNTIYF. Here the CDR3 DNA reads TGTGCCAGCAGCCCGGTTAGAAACACCATATATTTT.